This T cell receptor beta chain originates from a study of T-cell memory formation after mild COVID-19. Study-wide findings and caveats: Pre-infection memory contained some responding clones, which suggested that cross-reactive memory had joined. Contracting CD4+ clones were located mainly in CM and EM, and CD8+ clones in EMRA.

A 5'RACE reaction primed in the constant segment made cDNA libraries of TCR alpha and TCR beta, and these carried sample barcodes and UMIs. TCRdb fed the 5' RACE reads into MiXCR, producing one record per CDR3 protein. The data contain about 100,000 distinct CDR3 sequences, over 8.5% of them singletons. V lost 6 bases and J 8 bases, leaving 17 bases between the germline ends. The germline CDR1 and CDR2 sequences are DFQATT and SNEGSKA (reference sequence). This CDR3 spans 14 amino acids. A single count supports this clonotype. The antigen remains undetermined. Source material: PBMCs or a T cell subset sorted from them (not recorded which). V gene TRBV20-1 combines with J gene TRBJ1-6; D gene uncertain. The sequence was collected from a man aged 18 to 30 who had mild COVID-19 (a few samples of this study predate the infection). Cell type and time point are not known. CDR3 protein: CSADGRSTYSPLHF. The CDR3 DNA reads TGCAGTGCCGATGGGAGGTCCACCTATTCACCCCTCCACTTT.